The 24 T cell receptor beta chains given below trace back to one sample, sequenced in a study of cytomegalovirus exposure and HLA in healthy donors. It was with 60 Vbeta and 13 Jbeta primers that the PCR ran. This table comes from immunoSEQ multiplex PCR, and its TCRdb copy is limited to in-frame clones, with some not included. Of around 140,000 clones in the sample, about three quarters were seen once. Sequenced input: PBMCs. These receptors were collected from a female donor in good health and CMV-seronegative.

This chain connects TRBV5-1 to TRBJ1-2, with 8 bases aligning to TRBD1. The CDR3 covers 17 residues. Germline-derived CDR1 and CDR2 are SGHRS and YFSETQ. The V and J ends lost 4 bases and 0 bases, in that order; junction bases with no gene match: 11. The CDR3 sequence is CASSPGQEISPNYGYTF. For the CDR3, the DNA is TGCGCCAGCAGCCCGGGACAGGAGATATCCCCTAACTATGGCTACACCTTC.

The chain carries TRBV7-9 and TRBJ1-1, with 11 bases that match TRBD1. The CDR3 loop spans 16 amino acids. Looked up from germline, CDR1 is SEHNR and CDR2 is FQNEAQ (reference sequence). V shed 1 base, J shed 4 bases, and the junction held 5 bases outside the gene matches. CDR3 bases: TGTGCCAGCAGCTTAGTCGGACAGGGGGCGGGCACTGAAGCTTTCTTT. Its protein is CASSLVGQGAGTEAFF. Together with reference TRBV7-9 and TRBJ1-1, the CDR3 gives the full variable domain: DTGVSQNPRHKITKRGQNVTFRCDPISEHNRLYWYRQTLGQGPEFLTYFQNEAQLEKSRLLSDRFSAERPKGSFSTLEIQRTEQGDSAMYLCASSLVGQGAGTEAFFGQGTRLTVV.

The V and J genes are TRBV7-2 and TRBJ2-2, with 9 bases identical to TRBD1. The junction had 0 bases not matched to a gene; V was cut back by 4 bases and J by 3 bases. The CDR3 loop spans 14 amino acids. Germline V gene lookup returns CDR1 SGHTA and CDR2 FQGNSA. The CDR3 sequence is CASSWTGDTGELFF. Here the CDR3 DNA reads TGTGCCAGCAGCTGGACAGGGGACACCGGGGAGCTGTTTTTT.

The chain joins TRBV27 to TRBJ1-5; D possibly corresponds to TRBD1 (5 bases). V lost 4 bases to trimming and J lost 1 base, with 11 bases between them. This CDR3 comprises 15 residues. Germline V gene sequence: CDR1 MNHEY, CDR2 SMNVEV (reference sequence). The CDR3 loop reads CASSYGGASNQPQHF. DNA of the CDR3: TGTGCCAGCAGTTATGGAGGGGCGAGCAATCAGCCCCAGCATTTT.

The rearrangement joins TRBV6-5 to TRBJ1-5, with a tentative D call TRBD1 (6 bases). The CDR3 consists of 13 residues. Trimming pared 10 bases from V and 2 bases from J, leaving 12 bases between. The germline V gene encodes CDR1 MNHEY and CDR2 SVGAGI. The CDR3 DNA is TGTGCCACCCGGCCAGGGGGCAATCAGCCCCAGCATTTT. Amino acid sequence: CATRPGGNQPQHF.

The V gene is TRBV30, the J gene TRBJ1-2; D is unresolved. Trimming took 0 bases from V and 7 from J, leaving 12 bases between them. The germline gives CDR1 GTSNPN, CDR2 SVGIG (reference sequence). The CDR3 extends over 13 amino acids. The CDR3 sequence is CAWSVGPQAGYTF. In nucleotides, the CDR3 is TGTGCCTGGAGTGTTGGCCCTCAGGCTGGCTACACCTTC.

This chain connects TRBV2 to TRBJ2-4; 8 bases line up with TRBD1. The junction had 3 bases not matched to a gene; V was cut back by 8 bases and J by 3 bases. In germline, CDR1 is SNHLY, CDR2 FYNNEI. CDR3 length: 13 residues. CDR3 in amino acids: CASGQGVKNIQYF. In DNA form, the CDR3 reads TGTGCCAGCGGACAGGGTGTCAAAAACATTCAGTACTTC.

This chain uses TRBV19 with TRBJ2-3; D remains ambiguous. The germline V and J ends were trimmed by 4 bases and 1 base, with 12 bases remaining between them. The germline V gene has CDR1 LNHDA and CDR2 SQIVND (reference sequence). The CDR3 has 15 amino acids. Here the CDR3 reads CASSRPFQGTDTQYF. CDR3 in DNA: TGTGCCAGTAGTAGGCCGTTTCAGGGCACAGATACGCAGTATTTT.

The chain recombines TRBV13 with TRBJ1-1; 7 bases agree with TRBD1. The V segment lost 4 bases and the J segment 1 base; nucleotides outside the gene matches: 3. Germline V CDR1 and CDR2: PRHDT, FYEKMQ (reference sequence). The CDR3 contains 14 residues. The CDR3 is CASSYRQGNTEAFF. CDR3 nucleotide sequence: TGTGCCAGCAGCTATCGACAGGGGAACACTGAAGCTTTCTTT.

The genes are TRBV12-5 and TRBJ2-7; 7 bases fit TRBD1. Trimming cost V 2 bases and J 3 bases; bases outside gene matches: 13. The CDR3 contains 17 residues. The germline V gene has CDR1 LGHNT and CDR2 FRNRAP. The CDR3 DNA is TGTGCTAGTGGTTTGATAGGTAGGGGGACAGATTTCTACGAGCAGTACTTC. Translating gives CASGLIGRGTDFYEQYF.

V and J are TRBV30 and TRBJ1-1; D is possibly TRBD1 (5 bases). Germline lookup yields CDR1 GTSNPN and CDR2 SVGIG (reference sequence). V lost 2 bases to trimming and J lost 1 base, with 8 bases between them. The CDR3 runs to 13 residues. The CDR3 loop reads CAWSITGNTEAFF. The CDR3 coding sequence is TGTGCCTGGAGTATCACAGGGAACACTGAAGCTTTCTTT.

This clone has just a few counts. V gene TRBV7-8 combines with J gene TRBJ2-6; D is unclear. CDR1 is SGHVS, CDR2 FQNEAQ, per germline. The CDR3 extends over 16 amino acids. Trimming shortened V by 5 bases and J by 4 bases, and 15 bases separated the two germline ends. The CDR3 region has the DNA TGTGCCAGCAGCGTATCCGCAGGATCCGGGGCCAACGTCCTGACTTTC. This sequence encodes CASSVSAGSGANVLTF.

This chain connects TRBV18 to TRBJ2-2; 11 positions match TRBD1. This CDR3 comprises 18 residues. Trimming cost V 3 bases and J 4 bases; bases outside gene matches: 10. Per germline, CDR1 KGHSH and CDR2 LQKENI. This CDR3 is CASSPQGQGARVTGELFF. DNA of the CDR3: TGTGCCAGCTCACCTCAAGGACAGGGGGCGCGGGTCACCGGGGAGCTGTTTTTT.

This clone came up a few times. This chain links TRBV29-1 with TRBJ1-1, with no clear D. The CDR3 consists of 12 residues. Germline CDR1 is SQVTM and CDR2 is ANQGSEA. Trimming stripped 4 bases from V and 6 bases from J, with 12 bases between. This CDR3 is CSVVRQSPEAFF. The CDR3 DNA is TGCAGCGTTGTCAGGCAGAGCCCTGAAGCTTTCTTT.

The CDR3 reads CASSLGGQLYEQYF. The CDR3 DNA follows: TGTGCCAGCAGCTTAGGGGGACAGCTCTACGAGCAGTACTTC. The chain joins TRBV11-3 to TRBJ2-7; TRBD1 aligns across 7 bases. From germline, CDR1 is SGHNT and CDR2 YENEEA. Germline trimming cut 1 base from V and 3 bases from J; bases unmatched to any gene: 3. The CDR3 loop spans 14 amino acids. Combining the CDR3 with reference TRBV11-3 and TRBJ2-7 gives the whole variable domain EAGVVQSPRYKIIEKKQPVAFWCNPISGHNTLYWYLQNLGQGPELLIRYENEEAVDDSQLPKDRFSAERLKGVDSTLKIQPAELGDSAVYLCASSLGGQLYEQYFGPGTRLTVT.

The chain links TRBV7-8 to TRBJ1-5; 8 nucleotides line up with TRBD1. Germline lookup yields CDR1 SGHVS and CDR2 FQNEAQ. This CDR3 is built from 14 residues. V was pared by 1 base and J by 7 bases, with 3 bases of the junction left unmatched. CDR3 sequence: CASSLGTGSQPQHF. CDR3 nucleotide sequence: TGTGCCAGCAGCTTAGGGACAGGGTCCCAGCCCCAGCATTTT.

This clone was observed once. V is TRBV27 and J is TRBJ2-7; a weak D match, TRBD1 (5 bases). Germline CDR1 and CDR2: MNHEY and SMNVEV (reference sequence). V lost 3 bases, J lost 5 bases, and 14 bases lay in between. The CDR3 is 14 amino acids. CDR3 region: CASSFGAGLDEQYF. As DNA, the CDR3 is TGTGCCAGCAGTTTTGGGGCAGGGCTGGACGAGCAGTACTTC.

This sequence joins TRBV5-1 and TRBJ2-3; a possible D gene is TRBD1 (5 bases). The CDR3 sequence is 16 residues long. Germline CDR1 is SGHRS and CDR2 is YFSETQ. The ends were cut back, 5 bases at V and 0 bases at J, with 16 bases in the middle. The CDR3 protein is CASSRIGHTSTDTQYF. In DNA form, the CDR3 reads TGCGCCAGCAGTCGGATCGGACACACCAGCACAGATACGCAGTATTTT.

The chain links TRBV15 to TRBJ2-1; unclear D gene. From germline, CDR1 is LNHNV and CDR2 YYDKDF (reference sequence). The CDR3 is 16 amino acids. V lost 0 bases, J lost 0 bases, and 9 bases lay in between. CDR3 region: CATSRDPPSSYNEQFF. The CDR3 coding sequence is TGTGCCACCAGCAGAGATCCCCCTAGCTCCTACAATGAGCAGTTCTTC.

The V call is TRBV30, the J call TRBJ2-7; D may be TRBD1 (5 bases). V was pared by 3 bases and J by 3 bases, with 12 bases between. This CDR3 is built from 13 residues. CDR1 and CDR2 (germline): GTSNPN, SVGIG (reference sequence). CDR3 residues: CAWRTQVGYEQYF. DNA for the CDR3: TGTGCCTGGAGGACACAGGTCGGCTACGAGCAGTACTTC.

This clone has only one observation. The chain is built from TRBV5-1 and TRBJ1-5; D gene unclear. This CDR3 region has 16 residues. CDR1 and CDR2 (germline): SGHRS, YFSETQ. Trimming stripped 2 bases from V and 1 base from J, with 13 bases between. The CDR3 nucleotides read TGCGCCAGCAGCTTCGGGGTGCGTGACAGCAATCAGCCCCAGCATTTT. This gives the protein CASSFGVRDSNQPQHF.

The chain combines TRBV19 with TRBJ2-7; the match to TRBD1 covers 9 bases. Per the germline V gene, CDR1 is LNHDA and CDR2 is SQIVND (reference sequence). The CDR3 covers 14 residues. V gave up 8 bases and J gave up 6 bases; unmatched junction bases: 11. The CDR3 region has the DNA TGTGCCAGTGGTCCGGGACAGGGTCCTAGCGAGCAGTACTTC. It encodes CASGPGQGPSEQYF.

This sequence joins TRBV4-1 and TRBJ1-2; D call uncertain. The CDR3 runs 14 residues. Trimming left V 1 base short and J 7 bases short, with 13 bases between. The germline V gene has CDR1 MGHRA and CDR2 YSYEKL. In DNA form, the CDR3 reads TGCGCCAGCAGCCAAGGATTATGGGAGGGTGGCTACACCTTC. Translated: CASSQGLWEGGYTF.

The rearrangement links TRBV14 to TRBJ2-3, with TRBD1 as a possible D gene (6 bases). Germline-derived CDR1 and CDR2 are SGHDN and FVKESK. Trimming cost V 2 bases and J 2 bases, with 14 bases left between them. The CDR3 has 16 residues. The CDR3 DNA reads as TGTGCCAGCAGCCAAATGTCAAAGGGGGTCACAGATACGCAGTATTTT. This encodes CASSQMSKGVTDTQYF.